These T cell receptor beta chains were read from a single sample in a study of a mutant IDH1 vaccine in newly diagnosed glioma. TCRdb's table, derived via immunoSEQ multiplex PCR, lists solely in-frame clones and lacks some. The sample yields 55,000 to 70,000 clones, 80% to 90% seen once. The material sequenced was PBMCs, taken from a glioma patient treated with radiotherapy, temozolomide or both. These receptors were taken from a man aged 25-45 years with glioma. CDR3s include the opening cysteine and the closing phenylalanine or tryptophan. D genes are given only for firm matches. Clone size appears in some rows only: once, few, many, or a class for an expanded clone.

CASSLGGSMNTEAFF	few	.	TRBJ1-1	TRBV5-4
CTVGGWTEAFF	.	.	TRBJ1-1	TRBV6-1
CASSWGIAGALTNEKLFF	.	.	TRBJ1-4	TRBV5-1
CASRAGTASYEQYF	.	.	TRBJ2-7	TRBV5-1
CASSIGGTAYGYTF	.	TRBD1	TRBJ1-2	TRBV19
CASSSRTGQETQYF	.	TRBD1	TRBJ2-5	TRBV5-1
CASSPAVDRGQDEQYF	.	TRBD1	TRBJ2-7	TRBV13
CASSSDRFRLNTEAFF	.	.	TRBJ1-1	TRBV11-2
CAGGQGPNYGYTF	.	TRBD1	TRBJ1-2	TRBV10-3
CASSSRTAQETQYF	.	.	TRBJ2-5	TRBV5-4
CASSVRAATKETQYF	.	.	TRBJ2-5	TRBV9
CASSIRGLKDEQYF	.	TRBD1	TRBJ2-7	TRBV19
CASSYGAGSSYNEQFF	.	.	TRBJ2-1	TRBV6-5
CASSLQGGNNSPLHF	.	TRBD1	TRBJ1-6	TRBV5-4
CASSYGWGNTEAFF	.	.	TRBJ1-1	TRBV6-5
CASRRATRQTDTQYF	.	.	TRBJ2-3	TRBV5-6
CASSENSDETQYF	few	.	TRBJ2-5	TRBV2
CASSKDRGSGNTIYF	.	TRBD1	TRBJ1-3	TRBV6-5
CASTDRVNQPQHF	.	TRBD1	TRBJ1-5	TRBV19
CASSQDLGGGRPDTQYF	.	TRBD2	TRBJ2-3	TRBV4-2
CASTKTVAGELFF	.	.	TRBJ2-2	TRBV27
CASSLYVAGGITDTQYF	.	TRBD2	TRBJ2-3	TRBV27
CASRGRPRGEQYF	.	.	TRBJ2-7	TRBV27
CASSYQEGQFF	.	.	TRBJ2-1	TRBV6-6
CASSEHYSSYNEQFF	.	.	TRBJ2-1	TRBV6-4
CASSPRLLNTEAFF	.	.	TRBJ1-1	TRBV2
CATSRVTGELFF	.	.	TRBJ2-2	TRBV15
CASSEGYSNQPQHF	.	.	TRBJ1-5	TRBV10-2
CASSPYTITGELFF	.	.	TRBJ2-2	TRBV5-1
CASSLVVSGVGGGYTF	.	.	TRBJ1-2	TRBV7-9
CASSLIGDLRTEAFF	.	.	TRBJ1-1	TRBV28
CASSLAQGAEAFF	.	TRBD1	TRBJ1-1	TRBV5-1
CASSLEGSGGHNQPQHF	.	.	TRBJ1-5	TRBV7-9
CASNPKNVNTEAFF	.	.	TRBJ1-1	TRBV5-4
CASSYRDTEAFF	few	.	TRBJ1-1	TRBV6-5
CASSLGDRRTYEQYF	.	.	TRBJ2-7	TRBV5-1
CASSYTRVVGSGANVLTF	.	.	TRBJ2-6	TRBV5-1
CASSLTVNTEAFF	.	.	TRBJ1-1	TRBV5-6